Listed below are T cell receptor beta chains from one sample, sequenced in a study of T cell responses to AZD1222 COVID-19 vaccine. The assay was immunoSEQ multiplex PCR, and TCRdb's table has in-frame clones only and misses some. The repertoire holds around 100,000 clones, with around nine tenths as singletons. The source material was peripheral blood, sampled 28 days after the second dose of the MenACWY control vaccine. All receptors derive from an adult who received the MenACWY meningococcal vaccine as a control. Both conserved end residues are part of each CDR3. The D gene is left open where the match is weak. Clone size appears in some rows only: once, few, many, or a class for an expanded clone.

v_call	j_call	clone_size	d_call	cdr3_aa	cdr3_nt
TRBV27	TRBJ2-7	-	-	CASSTTGPYYEQYF	TGTGCCAGCAGTACAACAGGTCCTTACTACGAGCAGTACTTC
TRBV4-2	TRBJ1-1	-	-	CASSLSRGGRGHTEAFF	TGTGCCAGCAGCCTAAGCCGAGGAGGGCGCGGACACACTGAAGCTTTCTTT
TRBV28	TRBJ2-7	-	TRBD1	CASPGTGGVNEQYF	TGTGCCAGCCCCGGGACAGGGGGCGTGAATGAGCAGTACTTC
TRBV6-2/TRBV6-3	TRBJ1-2	few	-	CASSRGAAPTNYGYTF	TGTGCCAGCAGTCGCGGGGCAGCCCCTACTAACTATGGCTACACCTTC
TRBV5-4	TRBJ2-7	-	TRBD1	CASSLDRGRYEQYF	TGTGCCAGCAGCTTGGACAGGGGGCGTTACGAGCAGTACTTC
TRBV27	TRBJ2-7	-	TRBD2	CASKRTRSGGHYEQYF	TGTGCCAGCAAGAGGACTCGTAGCGGGGGCCACTACGAGCAGTACTTC
TRBV11-2	TRBJ1-2	-	-	CASSLDFQGSNYGYTF	TGTGCCAGCAGCTTAGATTTCCAGGGGTCTAACTATGGCTACACCTTC
TRBV5-5	TRBJ1-5	few	TRBD1	CASSSQGNQPQHF	TGTGCCAGCAGCTCACAGGGGAATCAGCCCCAGCATTTT
TRBV3-1/TRBV3-2	TRBJ1-1	once	-	CASSPRLGMNTEAFF	TGTGCCAGCAGCCCGCGTTTAGGGATGAACACTGAAGCTTTCTTT
TRBV9	TRBJ2-5	once	-	CASSPTASSVETQYF	TGTGCCAGCAGCCCTACGGCGTCTAGCGTAGAGACCCAGTACTTC
TRBV19	TRBJ1-3	-	-	CASSPSRVRPSGNTIYF	TGTGCCAGTAGTCCTTCTCGAGTCCGCCCCTCTGGAAACACCATATATTTT
TRBV12-3/TRBV12-4	TRBJ2-3	-	-	CASSLSRTDTQYF	TGTGCCAGCAGTTTATCCCGAACAGATACGCAGTATTTT
TRBV6-4	TRBJ2-1	-	TRBD2	CASSQQAGLASDEQFF	TGTGCCAGCAGTCAGCAGGCCGGACTAGCTTCGGATGAGCAGTTCTTC
TRBV28	TRBJ1-4	-	TRBD1	CASSGKGAGGEKLFF	TGTGCCAGCAGCGGCAAGGGGGCAGGGGGTGAAAAACTGTTTTTT
TRBV11-2	TRBJ1-6	-	-	CASSPLVGTMDSPLHF	TGTGCCAGCAGCCCGCTTGTTGGGACTATGGATTCACCCCTCCACTTT